Listed below are T cell receptor beta chains from one sample, sequenced in a study of cytotoxic CD8 clonotypes in ibrutinib-treated CLL. This table comes from immunoSEQ multiplex PCR, and its TCRdb copy is limited to in-frame clones, with some not included. The table shows a few hundred thousand clones, with 67% occurring only once. The sample in question was PBMCs, obtained after 36 months of ibrutinib treatment. These receptors were collected from a human donor with chronic lymphocytic leukemia. The CDR3 runs from the conserved cysteine through the conserved F or W. D genes are given only for firm matches. Expanded clones are given a class, and other clones once, few, many or no size at all.

D: TRBD2; size: NA; J: TRBJ2-2; V: TRBV29-1; CDR3: CSAATSGSGELFF; DNA: TGCAGCGCCGCAACTAGCGGGAGTGGGGAGCTGTTTTTT
D: NA; size: NA; J: TRBJ2-5; V: TRBV2; CDR3: CASSEERLDWAQYF; DNA: TGTGCCAGCAGTGAGGAGAGGCTAGACTGGGCCCAGTACTTC
D: NA; size: NA; J: TRBJ2-7; V: TRBV11-2; CDR3: CASSLKRSYEQYF; DNA: TGTGCCAGCAGCTTAAAACGATCCTACGAGCAGTACTTC
D: NA; size: NA; J: TRBJ2-7; V: TRBV10-3; CDR3: CATHHAGRKPTYEQYF; DNA: TGTGCCACTCATCACGCAGGTCGTAAACCCACCTACGAGCAGTACTTC
D: TRBD1; size: once; J: TRBJ2-5; V: TRBV4-1; CDR3: CASSQLYLPQGGETQYF; DNA: TGCGCCAGCAGCCAATTATATCTCCCACAGGGGGGAGAGACCCAGTACTTC
D: TRBD1; size: NA; J: TRBJ2-1; V: TRBV6-1; CDR3: CASSEDRGTHNEQFF; DNA: TGTGCCAGCAGTGAAGACAGGGGAACCCACAATGAGCAGTTCTTC
D: NA; size: NA; J: TRBJ2-7; V: TRBV9; CDR3: CASSVGVLSYEQYF; DNA: TGTGCCAGCAGCGTAGGGGTTCTATCCTACGAGCAGTACTTC
D: NA; size: NA; J: TRBJ1-1; V: TRBV15; CDR3: CATSRFLGNTEAFF; DNA: TGTGCCACCAGCAGATTTCTGGGGAACACTGAAGCTTTCTTT
D: NA; size: NA; J: TRBJ2-7; V: TRBV6-1; CDR3: CASSADISYEQYF; DNA: TGTGCCAGCAGTGCGGACATCTCCTACGAGCAGTACTTC
D: NA; size: NA; J: TRBJ2-2; V: TRBV28; CDR3: CASKTPGLINTGELFF; DNA: TGTGCCAGCAAAACCCCGGGACTTATTAACACCGGGGAGCTGTTTTTT
D: NA; size: NA; J: TRBJ2-5; V: TRBV6-6; CDR3: CASSIHAVVTQYF; DNA: TGTGCCAGCAGCATCCACGCCGTGGTGACCCAGTACTTC
D: TRBD1; size: NA; J: TRBJ2-1; V: TRBV27; CDR3: CASRGQGDPNEQFF; DNA: TGTGCCAGCAGGGGACAGGGGGACCCAAATGAGCAGTTCTTC
D: NA; size: NA; J: TRBJ1-2; V: TRBV9; CDR3: CASSVARESGYTF; DNA: TGTGCCAGCAGCGTAGCCAGGGAAAGCGGCTACACCTTC
D: NA; size: NA; J: TRBJ1-2; V: TRBV5-4; CDR3: CASSPDRSYGYTF; DNA: TGTGCCAGCAGCCCGGACAGATCCTATGGCTACACCTTC
D: NA; size: NA; J: TRBJ2-7; V: TRBV9; CDR3: CASSARDSFRSYEQYF; DNA: TGTGCCAGCAGCGCCCGTGACTCGTTTCGGTCCTACGAGCAGTACTTC
D: TRBD2; size: NA; J: TRBJ2-1; V: TRBV25-1; CDR3: CASSEGALAGGHNEQFF; DNA: TGTGCCAGCAGTGAAGGGGCCCTAGCGGGGGGCCACAATGAGCAGTTCTTC
D: NA; size: NA; J: TRBJ2-3; V: TRBV5-1; CDR3: CASSLLSGPDTQYF; DNA: TGCGCCAGCAGCTTGTTGTCGGGGCCGGATACGCAGTATTTT
D: TRBD1; size: NA; J: TRBJ2-1; V: TRBV5-1; CDR3: CASSYGQGGTYNEQFF; DNA: TGCGCCAGCAGCTACGGACAGGGGGGAACCTACAATGAGCAGTTCTTC
D: NA; size: NA; J: TRBJ2-3; V: TRBV4-1; CDR3: CASSQRETDTQYF; DNA: TGCGCCAGCAGCCAAAGGGAAACAGATACGCAGTATTTT
D: TRBD2; size: NA; J: TRBJ2-7; V: TRBV11-2; CDR3: CASSYRTSGSSYEQYF; DNA: TGTGCCAGCAGCTATAGAACTAGCGGGAGCTCCTACGAGCAGTACTTC
D: NA; size: NA; J: TRBJ2-3; V: TRBV2; CDR3: CASSEAVTRPDTQYF; DNA: TGTGCCAGCAGTGAAGCGGTCACGCGCCCGGATACGCAGTATTTT
D: NA; size: NA; J: TRBJ1-2; V: TRBV20-1; CDR3: CSAVTLYGYTF; DNA: TGCAGTGCTGTGACGTTGTATGGCTACACCTTC
D: NA; size: few; J: TRBJ2-7; V: TRBV7-9; CDR3: CASSLPSGNEQYF; DNA: TGTGCCAGCAGCTTACCCTCAGGGAACGAGCAGTACTTC
D: TRBD1; size: once; J: TRBJ2-7; V: TRBV6-5; CDR3: CASTLDRAGVHEQYF; DNA: TGTGCCAGCACATTGGACAGGGCGGGCGTCCACGAGCAGTACTTC
D: NA; size: NA; J: TRBJ1-1; V: TRBV6-5; CDR3: CASSYKTANTEAFF; DNA: TGTGCCAGCAGTTACAAGACAGCGAACACTGAAGCTTTCTTT
D: NA; size: NA; J: TRBJ1-2; V: TRBV5-1; CDR3: CASSLAAQLGYTF; DNA: TGCGCCAGCAGCTTGGCGGCACAGCTTGGCTACACCTTC
D: TRBD2; size: NA; J: TRBJ2-7; V: TRBV11-2; CDR3: CASSLTGGRLYEQYF; DNA: TGTGCCAGCAGCTTGACGGGAGGCCGCCTCTACGAGCAGTACTTC
D: TRBD1; size: NA; J: TRBJ2-2; V: TRBV5-4; CDR3: CASSLAPDRANTGELFF; DNA: TGTGCCAGCAGCTTGGCCCCGGACAGGGCCAACACCGGGGAGCTGTTTTTT
D: NA; size: few; J: TRBJ1-5; V: TRBV18; CDR3: CASSLTYQPQHF; DNA: TGTGCCAGCTCACTAACATATCAGCCCCAGCATTTT
D: TRBD2; size: NA; J: TRBJ2-4; V: TRBV7-2; CDR3: CASSPVTSGAKNIQYF; DNA: TGTGCCAGCAGCCCAGTAACTAGCGGAGCCAAAAACATTCAGTACTTC
D: TRBD1; size: NA; J: TRBJ2-3; V: TRBV6-6; CDR3: CASSYSLDRFKNTQYF; DNA: TGTGCCAGCAGTTACTCGTTGGACAGGTTCAAGAATACGCAGTATTTT
D: NA; size: NA; J: TRBJ2-7; V: TRBV28; CDR3: CASRFGQMSSYEQYF; DNA: TGTGCCAGCAGGTTCGGTCAGATGAGCTCCTACGAGCAGTACTTC
D: TRBD2; size: NA; J: TRBJ2-3; V: TRBV29-1; CDR3: CSVGGLAGRGTQYF; DNA: TGCAGCGTCGGGGGACTAGCGGGCCGGGGTACGCAGTATTTT
D: NA; size: few; J: TRBJ1-4; V: TRBV4-1; CDR3: CASSQDRGGLANEKLFF; DNA: TGCGCCAGCAGCCAAGATCGCGGGGGGCTTGCTAATGAAAAACTGTTTTTT
D: NA; size: NA; J: TRBJ1-3; V: TRBV9; CDR3: CASSVSGVWRNTIYF; DNA: TGTGCCAGCAGCGTATCGGGGGTTTGGCGAAACACCATATATTTT
D: NA; size: NA; J: TRBJ2-7; V: TRBV11-2; CDR3: CASSLDIAGYEQYF; DNA: TGTGCCAGCAGCTTAGATATCGCAGGCTACGAGCAGTACTTC
D: TRBD2; size: NA; J: TRBJ2-1; V: TRBV27; CDR3: CASSPGTSGAYNEQFF; DNA: TGTGCCAGCAGTCCCGGGACTAGCGGGGCGTACAATGAGCAGTTCTTC